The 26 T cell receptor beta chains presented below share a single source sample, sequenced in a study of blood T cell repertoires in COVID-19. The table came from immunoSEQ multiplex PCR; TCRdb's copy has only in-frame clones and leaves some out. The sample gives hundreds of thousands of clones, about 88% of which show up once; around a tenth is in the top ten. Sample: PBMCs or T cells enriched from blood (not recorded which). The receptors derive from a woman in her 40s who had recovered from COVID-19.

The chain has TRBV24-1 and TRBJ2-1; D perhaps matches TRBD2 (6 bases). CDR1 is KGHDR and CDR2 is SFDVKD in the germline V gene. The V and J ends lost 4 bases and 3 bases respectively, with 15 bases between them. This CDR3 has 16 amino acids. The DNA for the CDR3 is TGTGCCACCAGTGACCGACTAGGAAGAAGCTACAATGAGCAGTTCTTC. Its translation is CATSDRLGRSYNEQFF.

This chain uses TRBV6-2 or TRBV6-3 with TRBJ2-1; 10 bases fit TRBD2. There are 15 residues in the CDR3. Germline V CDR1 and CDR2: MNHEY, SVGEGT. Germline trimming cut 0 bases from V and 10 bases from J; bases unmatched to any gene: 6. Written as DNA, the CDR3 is TGTGCCAGCAGTTACTCGGAGACTAGCGGGTGGGAGCAGTTCTTC. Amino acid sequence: CASSYSETSGWEQFF.

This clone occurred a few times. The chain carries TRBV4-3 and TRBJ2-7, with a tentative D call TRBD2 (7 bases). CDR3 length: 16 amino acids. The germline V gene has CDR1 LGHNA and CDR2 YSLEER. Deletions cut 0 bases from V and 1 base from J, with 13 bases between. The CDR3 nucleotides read TGCGCCAGCAGCCAAGATTTGGGAGGGGGGTCCTACGAGCAGTACTTC. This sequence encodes CASSQDLGGGSYEQYF.

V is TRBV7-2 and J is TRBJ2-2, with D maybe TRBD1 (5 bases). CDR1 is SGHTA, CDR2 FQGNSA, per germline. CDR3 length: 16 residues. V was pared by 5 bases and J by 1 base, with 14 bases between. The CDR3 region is CASSLQPDRNTGELFF. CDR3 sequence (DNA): TGTGCCAGCAGCCTCCAACCAGACAGGAACACCGGGGAGCTGTTTTTT.

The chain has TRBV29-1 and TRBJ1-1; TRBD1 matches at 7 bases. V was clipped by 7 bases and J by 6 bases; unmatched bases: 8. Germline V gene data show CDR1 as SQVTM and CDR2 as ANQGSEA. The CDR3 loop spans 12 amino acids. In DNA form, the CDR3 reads TGCAGCGGGAAAAGGGGGCTCGCTGAAGCTTTCTTT. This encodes CSGKRGLAEAFF.

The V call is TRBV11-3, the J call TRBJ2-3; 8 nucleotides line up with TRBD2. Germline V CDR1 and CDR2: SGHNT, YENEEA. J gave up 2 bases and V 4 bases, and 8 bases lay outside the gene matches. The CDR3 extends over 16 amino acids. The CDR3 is CASSSRLGGATDTQYF. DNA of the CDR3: TGTGCCAGCAGCTCGCGACTCGGGGGGGCCACAGATACGCAGTATTTT.

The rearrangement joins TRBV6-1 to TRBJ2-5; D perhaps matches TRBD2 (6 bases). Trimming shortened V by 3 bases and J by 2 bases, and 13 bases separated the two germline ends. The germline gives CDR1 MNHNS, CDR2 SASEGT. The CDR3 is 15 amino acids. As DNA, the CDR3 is TGTGCCAGCAGTGAGTTAAGAGGGAGGCAAGAGACCCAGTACTTC. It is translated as CASSELRGRQETQYF.

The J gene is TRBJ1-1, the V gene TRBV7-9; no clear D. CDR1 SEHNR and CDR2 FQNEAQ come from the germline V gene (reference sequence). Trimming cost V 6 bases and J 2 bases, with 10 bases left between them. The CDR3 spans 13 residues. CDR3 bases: TGTGCCAGCAGTCACCCTATAAACACTGAAGCTTTCTTT. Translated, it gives CASSHPINTEAFF.

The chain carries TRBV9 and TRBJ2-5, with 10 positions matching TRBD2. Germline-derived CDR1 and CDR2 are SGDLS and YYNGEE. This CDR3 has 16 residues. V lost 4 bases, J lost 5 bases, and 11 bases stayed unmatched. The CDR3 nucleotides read TGTGCCAGCAGCACCTTCGAAACTAGCGGGGCGGAGACCCAGTACTTC. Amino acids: CASSTFETSGAETQYF.

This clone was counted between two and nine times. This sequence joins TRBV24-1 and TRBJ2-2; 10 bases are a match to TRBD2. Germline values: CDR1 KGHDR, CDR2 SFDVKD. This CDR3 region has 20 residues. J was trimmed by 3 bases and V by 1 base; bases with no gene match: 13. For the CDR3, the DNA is TGTGCCACCAGTGATTTATTTCGCAGACAAGCGGGAGGGGACACCGGGGAGCTGTTTTTT. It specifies CATSDLFRRQAGGDTGELFF.

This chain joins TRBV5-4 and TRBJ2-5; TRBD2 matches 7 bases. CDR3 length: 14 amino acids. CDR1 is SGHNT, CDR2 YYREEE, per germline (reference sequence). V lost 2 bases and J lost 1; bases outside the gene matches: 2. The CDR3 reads CASSFTGGQETQYF. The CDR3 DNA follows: TGTGCCAGCAGCTTTACGGGGGGCCAAGAGACCCAGTACTTC.

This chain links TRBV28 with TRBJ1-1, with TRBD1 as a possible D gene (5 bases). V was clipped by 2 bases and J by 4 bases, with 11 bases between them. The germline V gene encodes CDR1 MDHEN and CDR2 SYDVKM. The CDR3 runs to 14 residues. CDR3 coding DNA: TGTGCCAGCAGTTTAGGGCAGGGAGGCACTGAAGCTTTCTTT. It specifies CASSLGQGGTEAFF.

CDR3 residues: CSVERGARIGEQYF. The DNA for the CDR3 is TGCAGCGTTGAGCGGGGGGCGCGCATCGGCGAGCAGTACTTC. J is TRBJ2-7 and V is TRBV29-1, with TRBD2 matching 8 bases. The V gene end was trimmed by 3 bases and the J gene end by 6 bases; junction bases not matched to a gene: 10. The CDR3 totals 14 residues. Germline CDR1 and CDR2: SQVTM and ANQGSEA.

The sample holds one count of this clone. The CDR3 reads CASSPRANTEAFF. In DNA, the CDR3 is TGTGCCAGCAGCCCCCGCGCGAACACTGAAGCTTTCTTT. The chain recombines TRBV7-2 with TRBJ1-1, with unresolved D. The germline V gene encodes CDR1 SGHTA and CDR2 FQGNSA. The CDR3 extends over 13 amino acids. V was trimmed by 5 bases and J by 1 base, leaving 8 bases between them.

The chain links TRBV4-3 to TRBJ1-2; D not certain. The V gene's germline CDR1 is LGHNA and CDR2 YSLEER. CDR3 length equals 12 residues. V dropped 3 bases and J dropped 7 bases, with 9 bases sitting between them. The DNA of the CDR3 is TGCGCCAGCAGCCAGGCGGGCTTTGGCTACACCTTC. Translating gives CASSQAGFGYTF.

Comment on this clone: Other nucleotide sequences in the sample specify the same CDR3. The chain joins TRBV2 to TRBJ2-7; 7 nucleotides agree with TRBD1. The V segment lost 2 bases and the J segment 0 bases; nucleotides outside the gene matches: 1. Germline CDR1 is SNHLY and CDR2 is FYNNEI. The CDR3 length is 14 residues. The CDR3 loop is CASSETGASYEQYF. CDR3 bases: TGTGCCAGCAGTGAAACAGGGGCCTCCTACGAGCAGTACTTC.

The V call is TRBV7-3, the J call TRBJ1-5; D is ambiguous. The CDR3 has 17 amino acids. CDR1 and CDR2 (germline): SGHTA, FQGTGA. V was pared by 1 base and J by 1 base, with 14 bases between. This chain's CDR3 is CASSLNGQVMSNQPQHF. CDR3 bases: TGTGCCAGCAGCTTAAATGGCCAAGTAATGAGCAATCAGCCCCAGCATTTT.

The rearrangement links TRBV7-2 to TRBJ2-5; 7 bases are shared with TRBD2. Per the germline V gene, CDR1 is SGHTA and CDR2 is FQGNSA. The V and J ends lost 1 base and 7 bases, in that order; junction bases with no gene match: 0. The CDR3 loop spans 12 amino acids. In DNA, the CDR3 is TGTGCCAGCAGCTTAGGGGGGGGGACCCAGTACTTC. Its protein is CASSLGGGTQYF.

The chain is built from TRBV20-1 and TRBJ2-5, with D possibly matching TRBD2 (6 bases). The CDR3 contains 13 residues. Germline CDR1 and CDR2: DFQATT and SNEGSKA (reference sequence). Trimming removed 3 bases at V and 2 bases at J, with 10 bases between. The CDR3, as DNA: TGCAGTGCTAGTGTGGCGGGGCAAGAGACCCAGTACTTC. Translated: CSASVAGQETQYF.

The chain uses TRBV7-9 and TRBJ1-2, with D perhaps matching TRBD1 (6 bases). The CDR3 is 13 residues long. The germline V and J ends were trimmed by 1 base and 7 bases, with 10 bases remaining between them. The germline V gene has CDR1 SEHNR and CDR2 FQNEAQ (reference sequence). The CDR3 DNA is TGTGCCAGCAGCTTAGTTGCGGACAGTGGCTACACCTTC. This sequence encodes CASSLVADSGYTF.

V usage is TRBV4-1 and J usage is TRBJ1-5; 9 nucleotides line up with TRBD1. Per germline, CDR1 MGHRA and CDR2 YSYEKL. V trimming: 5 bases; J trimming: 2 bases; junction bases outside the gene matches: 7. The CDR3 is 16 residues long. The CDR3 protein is CASSRLQGAGNQPQHF. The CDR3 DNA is TGCGCCAGCAGCAGATTACAGGGGGCCGGCAATCAGCCCCAGCATTTT.

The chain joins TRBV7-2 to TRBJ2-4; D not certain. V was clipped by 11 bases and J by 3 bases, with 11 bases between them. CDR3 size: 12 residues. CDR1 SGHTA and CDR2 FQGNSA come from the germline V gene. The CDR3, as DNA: TGTGCCGCCGGTCCTAGCAAAAACATTCAGTACTTC. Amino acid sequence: CAAGPSKNIQYF.

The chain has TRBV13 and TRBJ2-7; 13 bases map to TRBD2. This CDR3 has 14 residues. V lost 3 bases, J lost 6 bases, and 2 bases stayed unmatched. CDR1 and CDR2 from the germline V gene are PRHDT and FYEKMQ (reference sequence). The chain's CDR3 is CASSFGLAGVEQYF. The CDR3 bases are TGTGCCAGCAGCTTCGGACTAGCGGGGGTCGAGCAGTACTTC.

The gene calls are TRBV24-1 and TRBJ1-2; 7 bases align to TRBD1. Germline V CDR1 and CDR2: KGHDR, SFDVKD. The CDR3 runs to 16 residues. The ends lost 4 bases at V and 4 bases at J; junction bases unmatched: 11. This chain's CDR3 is CATSEGQDGLGYGYTF. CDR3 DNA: TGTGCCACCAGTGAAGGACAGGACGGGCTTGGCTATGGCTACACCTTC.

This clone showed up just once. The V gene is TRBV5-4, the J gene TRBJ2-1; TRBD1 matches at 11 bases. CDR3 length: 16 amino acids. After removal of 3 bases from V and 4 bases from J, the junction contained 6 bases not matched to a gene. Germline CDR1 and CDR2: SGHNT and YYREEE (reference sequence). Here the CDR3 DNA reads TGTGCCAGCAGCTATGGGACAGGGGGGAGTTACAATGAGCAGTTCTTC. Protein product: CASSYGTGGSYNEQFF.

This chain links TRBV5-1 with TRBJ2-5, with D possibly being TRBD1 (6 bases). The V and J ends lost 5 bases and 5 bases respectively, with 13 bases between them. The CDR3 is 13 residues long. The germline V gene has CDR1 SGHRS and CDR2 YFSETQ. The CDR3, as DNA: TGCGCCAGCAGTCAGGGGTGGGTTGAGACCCAGTACTTC. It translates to CASSQGWVETQYF.